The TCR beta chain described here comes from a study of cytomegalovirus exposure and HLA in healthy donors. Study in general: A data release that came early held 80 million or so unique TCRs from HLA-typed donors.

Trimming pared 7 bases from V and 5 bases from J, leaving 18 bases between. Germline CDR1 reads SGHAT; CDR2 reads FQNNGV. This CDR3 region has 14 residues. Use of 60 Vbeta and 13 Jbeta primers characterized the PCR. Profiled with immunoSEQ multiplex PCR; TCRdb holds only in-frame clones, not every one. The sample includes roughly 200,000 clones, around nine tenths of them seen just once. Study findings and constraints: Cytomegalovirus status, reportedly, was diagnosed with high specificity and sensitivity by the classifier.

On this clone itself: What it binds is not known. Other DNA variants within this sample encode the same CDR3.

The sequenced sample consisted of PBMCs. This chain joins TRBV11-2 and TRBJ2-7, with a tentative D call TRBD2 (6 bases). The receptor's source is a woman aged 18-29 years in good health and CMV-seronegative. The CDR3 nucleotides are TGTGCCAGCACGGGGTGGGGGGTTCGGGACGAGCAGTACTTC. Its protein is CASTGWGVRDEQYF.